This TCR beta chain was identified in a study of CD8 T cells in ankylosing spondylitis. Study results and caveats: The study identified a TCR beta motif of about eight highly homologous variants that appeared characteristic of ankylosing spondylitis blood. Earlier work had already found some motif variants in reactive arthritis synovial fluid and blood.

This clonotype appeared a few times. Antigen specificity is unknown. Library preparation for TCR beta used quantitative 5'-RACE with molecular barcodes. TCRdb re-called the 5' RACE reads with MiXCR, one entry per CDR3 protein. This repertoire shows 650,000 to 800,000 distinct CDR3 sequences, about 20% found once; its top ten account for about a fifth. The receptor's source is a male donor with ankylosing spondylitis. Source material: blood, either unsorted or a sorted T cell fraction (not recorded which).

Here the CDR3 DNA reads TGTGCCAGCAGCTTATTCCCCGGGACTTATGGCTACACCTTC. Translated, it gives CASSLFPGTYGYTF. The chain combines TRBV7-3 with TRBJ1-2; TRBD1 is a possible D gene (5 bases). Trimming pared 2 bases from V and 5 bases from J, leaving 12 bases between. CDR3 length equals 14 residues. Germline loops: CDR1 SGHTA, CDR2 FQGTGA.